A single TCR beta chain is shown here with its context. The antigen is unknown. This entry is derived from a study of spatial heterogeneity in lung cancer. Study background: More than eight raw reads, on average, carried each unique TCR and UMI combination.

The V and J ends lost 2 bases and 2 bases, in that order; junction bases with no gene match: 8. This CDR3 region has 18 residues. Germline V CDR1 and CDR2: SGHVS, FQNEAQ. Carried by each TCR cDNA molecule was a unique molecular identifier. One entry per CDR3 protein, called by TCRdb with MiXCR from the 5' RACE reads. The table includes around 45,000 distinct CDR3 sequences, about an eighth detected once. As to time point: sample taken at primary tumor resection. The input material, whole RNA from tumor, nontumor lung or frozen PBMC, was sequenced unsorted. Regarding the study as a whole: Ubiquitous expanded tumor TCRs showed up in blood more at resection than follow-up.

The chain couples TRBV7-8 to TRBJ1-5; TRBD1 aligns across 11 bases. The sequenced sample was PBMCs, obtained at surgery. The sequence was collected from a female donor with early-stage non-small cell lung cancer. CDR3 in DNA: TGTGCCAGCAGCTTAAGCCCGGGACAGGGGGATCGCAATCAGCCCCAGCATTTT. Translating gives CASSLSPGQGDRNQPQHF.